Following are 10 T cell receptor beta chains from one sample sequenced in a study of OX40 agonist ivuxolimab in advanced cancers. Some clones are missing from TCRdb's copy, which holds only in-frame ones; the method was immunoSEQ multiplex PCR. The repertoire consists of 85,000 to 100,000 clones, with 94% occurring once and the leading ten covering more than 0.15%. The material sequenced was CD4+ or CD8+ T cells sorted from blood, taken in a trial of the OX40 agonist ivuxolimab. The receptors stem from an adult with an advanced solid tumor such as melanoma, head and neck, liver or kidney cancer.

The chain is built from TRBV4-2 and TRBJ2-4; no firm D call. The CDR3 contains 15 residues. Trimming took off 0 bases at V and 7 bases at J, with 13 bases between the two ends. Germline loops: CDR1 LGHNA, CDR2 YNFKEQ. This CDR3 is CASSQDLSPRNIQYF. As DNA, the CDR3 is TGTGCCAGCAGCCAAGATTTGTCCCCCCGGAACATTCAGTACTTC.

This chain uses TRBV5-1 with TRBJ2-7; 8 bases map to TRBD1. This CDR3 is built from 15 residues. V shed 4 bases, J shed 3 bases, and the junction held 9 bases outside the gene matches. CDR1 and CDR2 (germline): SGHRS, YFSETQ. The CDR3 protein is CASSGWDRTYYEQYF. The CDR3, as DNA: TGCGCCAGCAGCGGCTGGGACAGGACATACTACGAGCAGTACTTC.

The genes are TRBV6-4 and TRBJ1-1; D not resolved. V lost 5 bases, J lost 0 bases, and 7 bases lay in between. Germline V gene data show CDR1 as MRHNA and CDR2 as SNTAGT. The CDR3 has 13 amino acids. The CDR3 DNA reads as TGTGCCAGCAGTCAAGTCATGAACACTGAAGCTTTCTTT. It codes for CASSQVMNTEAFF.

This clone appeared a single time. The chain couples TRBV21-1 to TRBJ2-7; the DNA was not used to check the table's D call, TRBD2. TRBV21-1 is a listed pseudogene. The CDR3 is made up of 15 amino acids. The CDR3, as DNA: TGTGCCAGCAGCAAAAGGGGGGGGCGAGGTAACGAGCAGTACTTC. It translates to CASSKRGGRGNEQYF.

The chain employs TRBV5-1 and TRBJ1-5, with no clear D. The CDR3 runs to 14 residues. Germline V gives CDR1 SGHRS, CDR2 YFSETQ. V was pared by 4 bases and J by 2 bases, with 10 bases between. CDR3 region: CASSPSPGNQPQHF. CDR3 DNA: TGCGCCAGCAGCCCCAGCCCAGGCAATCAGCCCCAGCATTTT.

The chain recombines TRBV7-2 with TRBJ2-3; D ambiguous. The CDR3 has 14 amino acids. Germline-derived CDR1 and CDR2 are SGHTA and FQGNSA. The V and J ends lost 6 bases and 5 bases respectively, with 15 bases between them. The CDR3: CASRPGGAGDTQYF. As DNA, the CDR3 is TGTGCCAGCAGACCGGGTGGAGCTGGAGATACGCAGTATTTT.

The chain links TRBV5-6 to TRBJ1-2, with D perhaps matching TRBD1 (6 bases). Germline V CDR1 and CDR2: SGHDT, YYEEEE. V dropped 0 bases and J dropped 4 bases, with 16 bases sitting between them. This CDR3 has 16 residues. This chain's CDR3 is CASSLGNRENSYGYTF. The CDR3 DNA reads TGTGCCAGCAGCTTGGGCAACAGGGAGAATAGCTATGGCTACACCTTC.

The chain employs TRBV5-1 and TRBJ2-3, with TRBD2 as a possible D gene (6 bases). Trimming pared 0 bases from V and 0 bases from J, leaving 11 bases between. Germline CDR1 reads SGHRS; CDR2 reads YFSETQ. There are 16 residues in the CDR3. The CDR3 region is CASSLGPAGSTDTQYF. The CDR3 DNA follows: TGCGCCAGCAGCTTGGGACCGGCGGGGAGCACAGATACGCAGTATTTT.

Written as DNA, the CDR3 is TGTGCCAGCAGCTTTCTCAGGGGGCATGGCTATGGCTACACCTTC. Residues: CASSFLRGHGYGYTF. This sequence joins TRBV7-9 and TRBJ1-2, with 8 bases that match TRBD1. Germline assignment: CDR1 SEHNR and CDR2 FQNEAQ (reference sequence). Losses at the gene ends were 3 bases for V and 4 bases for J; bases not matched to a gene: 7. The CDR3 extends over 15 amino acids.

This chain links TRBV5-4 with TRBJ2-3; 8 bases line up with TRBD2. V lost 6 bases to trimming and J lost 4 bases; unmatched junction nucleotides: 16. Germline V gene lookup returns CDR1 SGHNT and CDR2 YYREEE (reference sequence). The CDR3 spans 17 residues. Here the CDR3 DNA reads TGTGCCAGCACCCTGGTGGGTGGGGCGGGAGGACCAGATACGCAGTATTTT. It is translated as CASTLVGGAGGPDTQYF.